The next 32 T cell receptor beta chains were all read from a single sample in a study of response to subunit inactivated influenza vaccine. From the RT-PCR reads, TCRdb called clonotypes with MiXCR, one entry per CDR3 protein. The data hold about 540,000 distinct CDR3 sequences, with 12% to 15% observed a single time. Sample: PBMCs from blood, taken 11 to 12 days after vaccination. These receptors were taken from a man aged 50 or older who received an inactivated influenza vaccine.

This clonotype was seen ten or more times. The CDR3 spells CSLFRGAEAFF. The CDR3 region has the DNA TGCAGCCTCTTCCGAGGAGCTGAAGCTTTCTTT. The V call is TRBV20-1, the J call TRBJ1-1, with D unresolved. The CDR3 has 11 amino acids. Per the germline V gene, CDR1 is DFQATT and CDR2 is SNEGSKA (reference sequence).

This clonotype was seen ten or more times. The V and J genes are TRBV24-1 and TRBJ1-2; D gene unclear. V lost 1 base to trimming and J lost 4 bases, with 3 bases between them. In germline, CDR1 is KGHDR, CDR2 SFDVKD. The CDR3 sequence is 12 residues long. The CDR3 bases are TGTGCCACCAGTGATTTTGCCTATGGCTACACCTTC. Protein: CATSDFAYGYTF.

V usage is TRBV3-1 and J usage is TRBJ1-1, with TRBD1 matching 8 bases. CDR1 and CDR2 (germline): LGHDT, YNNKEL (reference sequence). The ends lost 5 bases at V and 6 bases at J; junction bases unmatched: 11. The CDR3 has 15 residues. CDR3 region: CASSSRGQGVAEAFF. The CDR3 coding sequence is TGTGCCAGCAGCAGTCGCGGACAGGGTGTTGCTGAAGCTTTCTTT.

This clonotype was seen more than once but under ten times. The chain uses TRBV12-3 or TRBV12-4 and TRBJ1-4, with a tentative D call TRBD1 (6 bases). The CDR3 has 15 residues. V lost 5 bases, J lost 6 bases, and 16 bases lay in between. The CDR3 nucleotides read TGTGCCAGCAGTCAGGCCGGGACATTGGATGAAAAACTGTTTTTT. This gives the protein CASSQAGTLDEKLFF.

This clonotype was recorded a few times. The V call is TRBV7-6, the J call TRBJ2-5, with TRBD2 matching 12 bases. V shed 5 bases, J shed 0 bases, and the junction held 4 bases outside the gene matches. This CDR3 has 16 residues. In germline, CDR1 is SGHVS, CDR2 FNYEAQ. The CDR3 coding sequence is TGTGCCAGCAGCCCCTGGACTAGCGGGAACCAAGAGACCCAGTACTTC. This gives the protein CASSPWTSGNQETQYF.

This clonotype has more than one count but fewer than ten. V and J are TRBV25-1 and TRBJ2-5; TRBD2 agrees at 10 bases. The CDR3 totals 14 residues. V lost 8 bases to trimming and J lost 7 bases; unmatched junction nucleotides: 10. Per germline, CDR1 MGHDK and CDR2 SYGVNS. The DNA of the CDR3 is TGTGCCAGCGAGAGCGGGAGGGCCGTATGGACCCAGTACTTC. This encodes CASESGRAVWTQYF.

This clonotype was found a few times. The rearrangement uses TRBV10-3 and TRBJ2-7; D tentatively reads TRBD1 or TRBD2 (5 bases each). Deletions cut 3 bases from V and 5 bases from J, with 17 bases between. CDR3 length: 15 residues. Germline CDR1 is ENHRY and CDR2 is SYGVKD. CDR3 bases: TGTGCCATCAGTGACACTTCGGGACCGCCGAACGAGCAGTACTTC. It encodes CAISDTSGPPNEQYF.

The chain uses TRBV9 and TRBJ2-6; D perhaps matches TRBD2 (7 bases). Germline CDR1 reads SGDLS; CDR2 reads YYNGEE. Trimming pared 4 bases from V and 8 bases from J, leaving 16 bases between. This CDR3 spans 15 amino acids. The CDR3: CASSSNREGPNVLTF. CDR3 DNA sequence: TGTGCCAGCAGCAGTAACAGGGAGGGGCCCAACGTCCTGACTTTC.

The chain carries TRBV6-1 and TRBJ2-3; 9 bases agree with TRBD1. CDR3 length: 15 residues. Unmatched junction bases numbered 8, after V lost 6 bases and J lost 4 bases. Germline V gives CDR1 MNHNS, CDR2 SASEGT. The CDR3 spells CASRTTGGVADTQYF. The DNA for the CDR3 is TGTGCCAGCAGAACCACAGGGGGCGTCGCAGATACGCAGTATTTT.

This chain links TRBV7-2 with TRBJ2-7; D remains unclear. Trimming left V 1 base short and J 5 bases short, with 12 bases between. The CDR3 has 14 amino acids. CDR1 and CDR2 from the germline V gene are SGHTA and FQGNSA. CDR3 residues: CASSLVGSMNEQYF. The CDR3, as DNA: TGTGCCAGCAGCTTAGTAGGTTCAATGAACGAGCAGTACTTC.

This clonotype was recorded at least ten times. This sequence joins TRBV5-1 and TRBJ2-5; D ambiguous. Germline CDR1 is SGHRS and CDR2 is YFSETQ. V dropped 4 bases and J dropped 3 bases, with 7 bases sitting between them. This CDR3 has 12 residues. CDR3: CASSQNKETQYF. CDR3 nucleotides: TGCGCCAGCAGCCAGAATAAAGAGACCCAGTACTTC.

The chain links TRBV6-1 to TRBJ2-2, with TRBD1 as a possible D gene (6 bases). This CDR3 region has 17 residues. Trimming took off 6 bases at V and 4 bases at J, with 21 bases between the two ends. CDR1 and CDR2 from the germline V gene are MNHNS and SASEGT. The CDR3 is CASSRSGLGALTGELFF. CDR3 DNA sequence: TGTGCCAGCAGCCGCAGCGGACTGGGGGCGCTCACCGGGGAGCTGTTTTTT.

The chain has TRBV20-1 and TRBJ2-1; 10 bases map to TRBD2. In germline, CDR1 is DFQATT, CDR2 SNEGSKA (reference sequence). V gave up 0 bases and J gave up 5 bases; unmatched junction bases: 4. CDR3 size: 15 residues. In DNA, the CDR3 is TGCAGTGCTAGAGACCGACTAGCGGGCCACAATGAGCAGTTCTTC. Protein sequence: CSARDRLAGHNEQFF.

J is TRBJ2-2 and V is TRBV6-2 or TRBV6-3; D unresolved. Trimming took 2 bases from V and 4 from J, leaving 14 bases between them. From germline, CDR1 is MNHEY and CDR2 SVGEGT. This CDR3 has 16 residues. This CDR3 is CASSYGLGLGTGELFF. In DNA form, the CDR3 reads TGTGCCAGCAGTTACGGATTAGGTCTAGGCACCGGGGAGCTGTTTTTT.

In its sample, this clonotype was seen a few times. The chain joins TRBV2 to TRBJ2-2; TRBD1 matches 8 bases. Germline V gene sequence: CDR1 SNHLY, CDR2 FYNNEI. The CDR3 has 14 residues. Germline trimming cut 7 bases from V and 1 base from J; bases unmatched to any gene: 2. The CDR3 DNA reads TGTGCCAGCAATGGACAGGGGAACACCGGGGAGCTGTTTTTT. This encodes CASNGQGNTGELFF.

This clonotype was picked up one time. The chain links TRBV5-1 to TRBJ2-7; no reliable D call. Germline V gene data show CDR1 as SGHRS and CDR2 as YFSETQ. This CDR3 spans 14 amino acids. V lost 2 bases and J lost 7, with 16 bases in between. For the CDR3, the DNA is TGCGCCAGCAGCTTCCGGACGAACCCCCCAGAGCAGTACTTC. It encodes CASSFRTNPPEQYF.

The chain couples TRBV7-6 to TRBJ2-7, with D tentatively TRBD1 (6 bases). Looked up from germline, CDR1 is SGHVS and CDR2 is FNYEAQ. Between the trimmed V and J ends, which lost 4 bases and 0 bases, there was a span of 10 bases. The CDR3 sequence is 14 residues long. CDR3 DNA: TGTGCCAGCAGCTCGAAGGACAGCTCCTACGAGCAGTACTTC. Its translation is CASSSKDSSYEQYF.

This clonotype was recorded a few times. This chain joins TRBV7-2 and TRBJ1-1; 7 bases are shared with TRBD1. V lost 5 bases to trimming and J lost 3 bases; unmatched junction nucleotides: 9. This CDR3 region has 15 residues. Germline lookup yields CDR1 SGHTA and CDR2 FQGNSA. In DNA, the CDR3 is TGTGCCAGCAGCGTCCGACAGGGAGCGGACACTGAAGCTTTCTTT. Translated, it gives CASSVRQGADTEAFF.

The V and J genes are TRBV20-1 and TRBJ2-7; TRBD1 matches 11 bases. V lost 6 bases to trimming and J lost 6 bases; unmatched junction nucleotides: 10. Germline V gene data show CDR1 as DFQATT and CDR2 as SNEGSKA (reference sequence). The CDR3 consists of 14 residues. The CDR3 spells CSAKTRDRGSEQYF. In nucleotides, the CDR3 is TGCAGTGCCAAAACTCGGGACAGGGGGTCCGAGCAGTACTTC.

This clonotype showed up many times. The rearrangement joins TRBV20-1 to TRBJ1-1; 9 bases are a match to TRBD1. The CDR3 is made up of 12 amino acids. Trimming at V came to 6 bases and at J to 5 bases, leaving 4 bases not matched to a gene. The germline CDR1 and CDR2 sequences are DFQATT and SNEGSKA (reference sequence). CDR3 coding DNA: TGCAGTGCAGAACAGGGGGCTACTGAAGCTTTCTTT. As protein: CSAEQGATEAFF.

The count of this clonotype is one. Sequence at one end of the junction differs from germline and may be a read error. The chain is built from TRBV12-3 or TRBV12-4 and TRBJ1-1; the D is unclear. There are 13 residues in the CDR3. CDR3 sequence: CACSFRRATEAFF. In DNA, the CDR3 is TGTGCCTGCAGTTTTCGGAGAGCCACTGAAGCTTTCTTT.

This clonotype was observed a handful of times. The J gene is TRBJ2-7, the V gene TRBV5-1; 9 nucleotides align to TRBD2. Germline V CDR1 and CDR2: SGHRS, YFSETQ. V lost 4 bases to trimming and J lost 3 bases; unmatched junction nucleotides: 5. This CDR3 region has 14 residues. CDR3 loop: CASSLGLALYEQYF. CDR3 sequence (DNA): TGCGCCAGCAGCCTGGGACTAGCCCTCTACGAGCAGTACTTC.

This clonotype was counted a few times. As DNA, the CDR3 is TGTGCCAGTAGAAAGACAGGCGCTAATGAAAAACTGTTTTTT. Amino acids: CASRKTGANEKLFF. V gene TRBV19 combines with J gene TRBJ1-4, with TRBD1 as a possible D gene (6 bases). The CDR3 consists of 14 residues. Germline V gene sequence: CDR1 LNHDA, CDR2 SQIVND (reference sequence). V dropped 6 bases and J dropped 3 bases, with 11 bases sitting between them.

This clonotype was seen a few times. The rearrangement links TRBV7-2 to TRBJ1-6; D remains ambiguous. Trimming shortened V by 2 bases and J by 2 bases, and 10 bases separated the two germline ends. The CDR3 loop spans 16 amino acids. The germline gives CDR1 SGHTA, CDR2 FQGNSA. For the CDR3, the DNA is TGTGCCAGCAGCTTATCAGAAAATACCTATAATTCACCCCTCCACTTT. It specifies CASSLSENTYNSPLHF.

This sequence joins TRBV10-3 and TRBJ2-3; no definite D call. Trimming stripped 11 bases from V and 4 bases from J, with 10 bases between. The CDR3 is 11 residues long. CDR1 and CDR2 (germline): ENHRY, SYGVKD. The CDR3 DNA follows: TGTGCCTCCACGCAATCAGATACGCAGTATTTT. Its protein product is CASTQSDTQYF.

There are a few counts of this clonotype. V gene TRBV15 combines with J gene TRBJ1-5, with 7 bases aligning to TRBD1. V was pared by 0 bases and J by 12 bases, with 8 bases of the junction left unmatched. The V gene's germline CDR1 is LNHNV and CDR2 YYDKDF (reference sequence). CDR3 length: 14 amino acids. The CDR3 region has the DNA TGTGCCACCAGCAGAGATCTAGTGGCAGGGGGCCAGCATTTT. Translating it yields CATSRDLVAGGQHF.

This clonotype was observed a few times. The chain is built from TRBV4-3 and TRBJ2-1, with 8 bases identical to TRBD2. Trimming at V came to 1 base and at J to 1 base, leaving 3 bases not matched to a gene. CDR1 is LGHNA and CDR2 is YSLEER in the germline V gene. This CDR3 comprises 16 residues. CDR3 in DNA: TGCGCCAGCAGCCAAGGACTAGCGAGGTCCTACAATGAGCAGTTCTTC. It specifies CASSQGLARSYNEQFF.

This clonotype was counted at least ten times. The rearrangement links TRBV30 to TRBJ1-6; D is unclear. Trimming shortened V by 5 bases and J by 8 bases, and 19 bases separated the two germline ends. From germline, CDR1 is GTSNPN and CDR2 SVGIG (reference sequence). CDR3 size: 15 residues. The CDR3 protein is CAWSKLRMEDSPLHF. CDR3 sequence (DNA): TGTGCCTGGTCCAAACTCCGGATGGAGGATTCACCCCTCCACTTT. The full variable domain, rest sourced from reference TRBV30 and TRBJ1-6, is SQTIHQWPATLVQPVGSPLSLECTVEGTSNPNLYWYRQAAGRGLQLLFYSVGIGQISSEVPQNLSASRPQDRQFILSSKKLLLSDSGFYLCAWSKLRMEDSPLHFGNGTRLTVT.

This clonotype has just a few counts. This sequence joins TRBV7-9 and TRBJ1-2; 7 bases are shared with TRBD1. CDR1 is SEHNR, CDR2 FQNEAQ, per germline (reference sequence). V lost 9 bases, J lost 2 bases, and 9 bases stayed unmatched. The CDR3 contains 14 residues. The CDR3 bases are TGTGCCAGTACTCGGACAGGAGAGAACTATGGCTACACCTTC. Its protein product is CASTRTGENYGYTF.

This clonotype came up a few times. This chain connects TRBV7-3 to TRBJ2-7, with 8 bases matching TRBD2. The CDR3 loop spans 18 amino acids. Germline V gene data show CDR1 as SGHTA and CDR2 as FQGTGA. Unmatched junction bases numbered 16, after V lost 2 bases and J lost 4 bases. CDR3 coding DNA: TGTGCCAGCAGCTTATCCGTGAGCGGGAGCTATTCGGTTTACGAGCAGTACTTC. It is translated as CASSLSVSGSYSVYEQYF.

This clonotype was seen many times. The V call is TRBV6-2 or TRBV6-3, the J call TRBJ2-7; no definite D call. Trimming took off 6 bases at V and 3 bases at J, with 3 bases between the two ends. The CDR3 contains 10 residues. Looked up from germline, CDR1 is MNHEY and CDR2 is SVGEGT. The CDR3 protein is CASRDYEQYF. Here the CDR3 DNA reads TGTGCCAGCAGGGACTACGAGCAGTACTTC.

This clonotype was detected ten times or more. V usage is TRBV7-2 and J usage is TRBJ1-5; no clear D. CDR3 length: 13 amino acids. The V end lost 3 bases, the J end lost 6 bases, and 9 bases lay between the germline ends. Per germline, CDR1 SGHTA and CDR2 FQGNSA. CDR3 protein: CASSFSGLQPQHF. In DNA, the CDR3 is TGTGCCAGCAGCTTTTCGGGCCTTCAGCCCCAGCATTTT.